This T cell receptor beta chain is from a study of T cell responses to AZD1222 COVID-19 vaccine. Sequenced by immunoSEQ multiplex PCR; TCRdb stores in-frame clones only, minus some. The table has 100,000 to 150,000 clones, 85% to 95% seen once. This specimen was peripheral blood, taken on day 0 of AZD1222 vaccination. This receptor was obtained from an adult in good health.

CDR3 protein: CASSGRVTSSYNEQFF. The CDR3 DNA follows: TGTGCCAGCAGCGGTCGGGTGACGAGCTCCTACAATGAGCAGTTCTTC. The chain employs TRBV9 and TRBJ2-1; D is undetermined. The V end lost 3 bases, the J end lost 0 bases, and 13 bases lay between the germline ends. The CDR3 consists of 16 residues. Germline V gene data show CDR1 as SGDLS and CDR2 as YYNGEE.